This TCR beta chain emerged from a study of regulatory T cells in long-lasting Graves disease. To make TCR beta libraries, researchers used iRepertoire HTBI primers and Arm-PCR of CDR3 regions. In TCRdb, the multiplex PCR reads were re-called with MiXCR into one record per CDR3 protein. Seen here are 350,000 to 500,000 distinct CDR3 sequences, roughly a fifth observed once, and the top ten hold roughly an eighth. The time point here: persistent/refractory GD, antithyroid drugs over 5 years with positive TRAb. With RNA extracted from PBMCs as input, the TCR library was made. Graves' disease diagnosis relied on American Thyroid Association guidelines. Patients were enrolled at an endocrinology department in Xi'an, China. This clonotype has ten or more counts. The antigen is unknown. Germline V gene sequence: CDR1 MDHEN, CDR2 SYDVKM. The CDR3 spans 14 residues. V was pared by 2 bases and J by 2 bases, with 10 bases between.

Study results and caveats: Analysis covered peripheral blood alone, not thyroid tissue.

The receptor's source is a female donor with Graves disease. This chain connects TRBV28 to TRBJ2-7; D perhaps matches TRBD1 (6 bases). The source was peripheral blood mononuclear cells (PBMCs), collected when the disease was refractory, from a patient treated with antithyroid drugs. This CDR3 reads CASSLAGAPYEQYF. In DNA, the CDR3 is TGTGCCAGCAGTTTAGCAGGGGCCCCCTACGAGCAGTACTTC.